This T cell receptor (beta chain) was retrieved from a study of cytomegalovirus exposure and HLA in healthy donors. The donors belonged to the 120-subject validation cohort, separate from the approximately 670-subject first cohort. Here immunoSEQ multiplex PCR was the method, and the copy in TCRdb shows in-frame clones only, minus some. This table has 300,000 or so clones, around 90% appearing once. The germline gives CDR1 SGHTA, CDR2 FQGNSA. V was pared by 3 bases and J by 10 bases, with 11 bases of the junction left unmatched. This CDR3 is 16 amino acids long. A note on this clone: Its antigen is unknown.

Study-wide results and limits: The authors enumerated 150 to 200 TCR beta chains as linked to cytomegalovirus. Three chains linked to CMV were shown in vitro to be specific for CMV antigens. The tendency of first-cohort TCR clusters to co-occur in the 120 or so validation repertoires was the finding of a later analysis.

The sequencing input was PBMCs. The sequence derives from a man aged 25-45 years in good health and CMV-seronegative. V and J are TRBV7-2 and TRBJ1-6; TRBD1 matches at 8 bases. The CDR3 nucleotides read TGTGCCAGCAGCTTGGAACCTGGACAGGGATTCTCACCCCTCCACTTT. This encodes CASSLEPGQGFSPLHF.